The 29 T cell receptor beta chains listed next were all sequenced from one sample in a study of a mutant IDH1 vaccine in newly diagnosed glioma. Time point indicated: week 11, during vaccination. Vaccination used 300 ug of mutant IDH1 20-mer peptide per dose, with topical imiquimod. These receptors' targets are unknown. The repertoire was sequenced with immunoSEQ multiplex PCR; TCRdb's copy has only in-frame clones and lacks some. The profile covers 55,000 or so clones, with about 91% appearing a single time and around 2.2% taken by the ten largest. The source was PBMCs, collected from a glioma patient whose treatment included an IDH1 peptide vaccine. The receptors come from a man over 45 with glioma.

The chain is built from TRBV6-1 and TRBJ2-7, with 9 bases fitting TRBD1. Per germline, CDR1 MNHNS and CDR2 SASEGT. The CDR3 has 15 amino acids. The J segment lost 3 bases and the V segment lost 3 bases, leaving 6 bases of the junction unmatched. CDR3 region: CASSDVGTGYYEQYF. The CDR3 bases are TGTGCCAGCAGTGATGTCGGGACAGGGTACTACGAGCAGTACTTC.

The chain employs TRBV5-6 and TRBJ2-1, with 7 bases identical to TRBD2. From germline, CDR1 is SGHDT and CDR2 YYEEEE. CDR3 length: 16 residues. V lost 1 base and J lost 6; bases outside the gene matches: 10. CDR3: CASSLRGAGVGNEQFF. The CDR3 DNA is TGTGCCAGCAGCTTGCGTGGTGCGGGAGTAGGCAATGAGCAGTTCTTC.

V gene TRBV5-1 combines with J gene TRBJ1-1; perhaps TRBD1 as D (6 bases). The CDR3 extends over 14 amino acids. The V gene's germline CDR1 is SGHRS and CDR2 YFSETQ. V was cut by 2 bases and J by 7 bases, with 15 bases left in between. CDR3 coding DNA: TGCGCCAGCAGCTTCGGACAGAGCGGGAATGAAGCTTTCTTT. The encoded protein is CASSFGQSGNEAFF.

The J gene is TRBJ2-1, the V gene TRBV5-1; D unresolved. Per the germline V gene, CDR1 is SGHRS and CDR2 is YFSETQ. V lost 5 bases, J lost 5 bases, and 14 bases lay in between. This CDR3 has 14 residues. The CDR3 sequence is CASSEDAPHNEQFF. In DNA form, the CDR3 reads TGCGCCAGCAGTGAGGATGCCCCACACAATGAGCAGTTCTTC.

The rearrangement uses TRBV4-2 and TRBJ2-5; TRBD2 agrees at 11 bases. V trimming: 5 bases; J trimming: 5 bases; junction bases outside the gene matches: 7. The CDR3 contains 15 residues. The germline V gene has CDR1 LGHNA and CDR2 YNFKEQ. In DNA form, the CDR3 reads TGTGCCAGCAGCTTTAGCGGGGGGGCGGATGAGACCCAGTACTTC. It yields the protein CASSFSGGADETQYF.

The J gene is TRBJ2-3, the V gene TRBV7-9, with D maybe TRBD2 (5 bases). This CDR3 contains 15 residues. V lost 5 bases and J lost 2, with 14 bases in between. The germline V gene has CDR1 SEHNR and CDR2 FQNEAQ (reference sequence). In nucleotides, the CDR3 is TGTGCCAGCAGCCAGGACCCCGGGGTCACAGATACGCAGTATTTT. Amino acids: CASSQDPGVTDTQYF.

This chain connects TRBV25-1 to TRBJ2-3; 8 nucleotides match TRBD2. Germline V CDR1 and CDR2: MGHDK, SYGVNS. The ends lost 5 bases at V and 0 bases at J; junction bases unmatched: 4. CDR3 length: 15 residues. As DNA, the CDR3 is TGTGCCAGCAGTCCCCGGGGGGGCAGCACAGATACGCAGTATTTT. This translates into CASSPRGGSTDTQYF.

This chain links TRBV7-3 with TRBJ2-2; TRBD1 might be the D (6 bases). From germline, CDR1 is SGHTA and CDR2 FQGTGA. The V and J ends lost 5 bases and 3 bases respectively, with 10 bases between them. This CDR3 has 14 amino acids. Written as DNA, the CDR3 is TGTGCCAGCAGCGCGGACAGATACACCGGGGAGCTGTTTTTT. The encoded protein is CASSADRYTGELFF. Combining the CDR3 with reference TRBV7-3 and TRBJ2-2 gives the whole variable domain GAGVSQTPSNKVTEKGKYVELRCDPISGHTALYWYRQSLGQGPEFLIYFQGTGAADDSGLPNDRFFAVRPEGSVSTLKIQRTERGDSAVYLCASSADRYTGELFFGEGSRLTVL.

This clone occurred a few times. The V and J genes are TRBV6-1 and TRBJ2-1, with TRBD2 matching over 7 bases. CDR1 and CDR2 (germline): MNHNS, SASEGT. The CDR3 is made up of 15 amino acids. V lost 0 bases, J lost 4 bases, and 3 bases stayed unmatched. The DNA for the CDR3 is TGTGCCAGCAGTGAAGCGTGGGGGGGATACAATGAGCAGTTCTTC. It specifies CASSEAWGGYNEQFF.

The CDR3 region is CASSRRGSGANVLTF. CDR3 DNA: TGTGCCAGCAGCCGGCGGGGTTCTGGGGCCAACGTCCTGACTTTC. The rearrangement uses TRBV5-6 and TRBJ2-6; perhaps TRBD2 as D (6 bases). Trimming stripped 4 bases from V and 1 base from J, with 9 bases between. Germline loops: CDR1 SGHDT, CDR2 YYEEEE. The CDR3 extends over 15 amino acids.

This rearrangement joins TRBV7-9 to TRBJ1-1, with 7 bases matching TRBD1. With 1 base clipped from V and 5 bases from J, the junction kept 7 bases outside the gene matches. The CDR3 is made up of 15 amino acids. The germline gives CDR1 SEHNR, CDR2 FQNEAQ (reference sequence). The CDR3 spells CASSLGEGARTEAFF. As DNA, the CDR3 is TGTGCCAGCAGCTTAGGGGAGGGGGCGAGGACTGAAGCTTTCTTT.

V is TRBV7-9 and J is TRBJ2-7; D may match TRBD1 or TRBD2 (5 bases each). The CDR3 covers 15 residues. V lost 5 bases, J lost 3 bases, and 17 bases lay in between. Germline values: CDR1 SEHNR, CDR2 FQNEAQ (reference sequence). CDR3: CASSLPSGRVYEQYF. For the CDR3, the DNA is TGTGCCAGCAGCCTACCTTCGGGGCGGGTCTACGAGCAGTACTTC. Full variable domain (remainder filled in from reference TRBV7-9 and TRBJ2-7): DTGVSQNPRHKITKRGQNVTFRCDPISEHNRLYWYRQTLGQGPEFLTYFQNEAQLEKSRLLSDRFSAERPKGSFSTLEIQRTEQGDSAMYLCASSLPSGRVYEQYFGPGTRLTVT.

This clone was seen once. This chain links TRBV11-3 with TRBJ2-2, with 8 bases matching TRBD2. CDR1 and CDR2 from the germline V gene are SGHNT and YENEEA. This CDR3 has 16 residues. V shed 2 bases and J 5 bases; nucleotides not matched to a gene: 7. The CDR3 nucleotides read TGTGCCAGCAGCTTACGGGGGGGACGCGGGACCGGGGAGCTGTTTTTT. This gives the protein CASSLRGGRGTGELFF.

The chain recombines TRBV7-9 with TRBJ2-7; no definite D call. V dropped 10 bases and J dropped 0 bases, with 22 bases sitting between them. CDR1 is SEHNR and CDR2 is FQNEAQ in the germline V gene (reference sequence). The CDR3 totals 16 residues. CDR3 sequence reads: CATRALPGRNSYEQYF. Written as DNA, the CDR3 is TGTGCCACGAGAGCCTTACCTGGACGGAACTCCTACGAGCAGTACTTC.

DNA of the CDR3: TGTGCCAGCGGAGAGAGCGGGACAGCAACTAATGAAAAACTGTTTTTT. Protein product: CASGESGTATNEKLFF. The rearrangement joins TRBV25-1 to TRBJ1-4; TRBD1 matches 7 bases. Looked up from germline, CDR1 is MGHDK and CDR2 is SYGVNS. With V trimmed by 8 bases and J by 0 bases, 9 bases remained unmatched. This CDR3 comprises 16 residues.

Comments on this clone: Mismatch with germline at one junction end may stem from a read error. The rearrangement joins TRBV7-6 to TRBJ2-1; 12 bases agree with TRBD2. Germline values: CDR1 SGHVS, CDR2 FNYEAQ. The CDR3 consists of 15 residues. This chain's CDR3 is CASSMGLAGRIGPLF. CDR3 coding DNA: TGTGCCAGCAGCATGGGACTAGCGGGTCGTATAGGCCCGCTCTTC.

The chain couples TRBV30 to TRBJ2-4; no reliable D call. V was pared by 0 bases and J by 0 bases, with 9 bases between. CDR1 is GTSNPN, CDR2 SVGIG, per germline (reference sequence). The CDR3 has 15 amino acids. CDR3 sequence: CAWSVDRLAKNIQYF. In DNA, the CDR3 is TGTGCCTGGAGTGTAGATAGACTAGCCAAAAACATTCAGTACTTC.

V usage is TRBV10-1 and J usage is TRBJ2-1; D is undetermined. V gave up 0 bases and J gave up 4 bases, with 4 bases separating them. Germline V gene lookup returns CDR1 WNHNN and CDR2 SYGVQD (reference sequence). This CDR3 comprises 13 residues. CDR3: CASSESWYNEQFF. As DNA, the CDR3 is TGCGCCAGCAGTGAGTCGTGGTACAATGAGCAGTTCTTC.

The chain links TRBV30 to TRBJ2-3, with TRBD1 as a possible D gene (7 bases). Germline assignment: CDR1 GTSNPN and CDR2 SVGIG (reference sequence). Trimming shortened V by 1 base and J by 2 bases, and 13 bases separated the two germline ends. This CDR3 spans 15 amino acids. The CDR3 protein is CAWSAGDSNTDTQYF. CDR3 DNA sequence: TGTGCCTGGAGTGCGGGGGACAGTAACACAGATACGCAGTATTTT.

The V call is TRBV5-1, the J call TRBJ2-7; tentatively, D is TRBD1 or TRBD2 (5 bases each). Trimming pared 4 bases from V and 0 bases from J, leaving 11 bases between. This CDR3 spans 14 amino acids. From germline, CDR1 is SGHRS and CDR2 YFSETQ. The DNA of the CDR3 is TGCGCCAGCAGCGCCGGGACGCCCTCCTACGAGCAGTACTTC. It encodes CASSAGTPSYEQYF.

V and J are TRBV19 and TRBJ2-7; TRBD1 matches 9 bases. The J segment lost 0 bases and the V segment lost 10 bases, leaving 10 bases of the junction unmatched. The CDR3 sequence is 15 residues long. The germline gives CDR1 LNHDA, CDR2 SQIVND (reference sequence). As DNA, the CDR3 is TGTGCCACGGCCCCCGGACAGGGGTCCTCCTACGAGCAGTACTTC. Its protein is CATAPGQGSSYEQYF.

The chain couples TRBV29-1 to TRBJ2-7, with D perhaps TRBD1 (5 bases). With 4 bases removed from V and 0 bases from J, the gap between germline ends came to 19 bases. The germline CDR1 and CDR2 sequences are SQVTM and ANQGSEA. This CDR3 contains 16 residues. The CDR3 reads CSVVDEDTTSSYEQYF. In DNA, the CDR3 is TGCAGCGTTGTAGACGAGGACACCACGAGCTCCTACGAGCAGTACTTC.

The J gene is TRBJ2-5, the V gene TRBV7-9, with D possibly TRBD1 on 7 matching bases. The germline gives CDR1 SEHNR, CDR2 FQNEAQ (reference sequence). V dropped 1 base and J dropped 1 base, with 16 bases sitting between them. The CDR3 sequence is 17 residues long. For the CDR3, the DNA is TGTGCCAGCAGCTTAGGGAGGGCAGGGGGGATCCAAGAGACCCAGTACTTC. Its translation: CASSLGRAGGIQETQYF.

The chain uses TRBV9 and TRBJ2-3; the match to TRBD2 covers 8 bases. The CDR3 is made up of 15 amino acids. Germline V lookup: CDR1 SGDLS, CDR2 YYNGEE. The junction had 5 bases not matched to a gene; V was cut back by 3 bases and J by 2 bases. The CDR3 loop is CASSALSGDTDTQYF. The DNA of the CDR3 is TGTGCCAGCAGCGCCCTTAGCGGGGACACAGATACGCAGTATTTT.

This clone was seen a few times. This rearrangement joins TRBV28 to TRBJ2-3; D may be TRBD2 (5 bases). This CDR3 has 14 residues. Looked up from germline, CDR1 is MDHEN and CDR2 is SYDVKM. The V and J ends lost 3 bases and 5 bases respectively, with 12 bases between them. CDR3 residues: CASSFRTFGDTQYF. DNA of the CDR3: TGTGCCAGCAGTTTCAGGACTTTTGGAGATACGCAGTATTTT. The full variable domain, completed using reference TRBV28 and TRBJ2-3, is DVKVTQSSRYLVKRTGEKVFLECVQDMDHENMFWYRQDPGLGLRLIYFSYDVKMKEKGDIPEGYSVSREKKERFSLILESASTNQTSMYLCASSFRTFGDTQYFGPGTRLTVL.

The V and J genes are TRBV19 and TRBJ2-1; D is undetermined. With 0 bases removed from V and 0 bases from J, the gap between germline ends came to 6 bases. CDR3 length: 15 residues. Per the germline V gene, CDR1 is LNHDA and CDR2 is SQIVND (reference sequence). The CDR3 spells CASSIDWSSYNEQFF. The CDR3 nucleotides read TGTGCCAGTAGTATAGATTGGAGCTCCTACAATGAGCAGTTCTTC.

The V and J genes are TRBV7-8 and TRBJ2-2; D not resolved. The CDR3 has 16 amino acids. Germline-derived CDR1 and CDR2 are SGHVS and FQNEAQ. V was pared by 0 bases and J by 5 bases, with 13 bases between. The CDR3 reads CASSLAWSGITGELFF. CDR3 nucleotides: TGTGCCAGCAGCTTAGCTTGGTCAGGAATTACCGGGGAGCTGTTTTTT.

The chain combines TRBV6-1 with TRBJ2-7; D remains unclear. Trimming stripped 6 bases from V and 1 base from J, with 10 bases between. Germline lookup yields CDR1 MNHNS and CDR2 SASEGT. This CDR3 comprises 13 residues. The CDR3 region is CASRGRISYEQYF. The CDR3 DNA is TGTGCCAGCAGGGGCAGAATTTCCTACGAGCAGTACTTC.

The V call is TRBV2, the J call TRBJ1-3, with a tentative D call TRBD1 (5 bases). CDR1 is SNHLY and CDR2 is FYNNEI in the germline V gene. The germline V and J ends were trimmed by 6 bases and 1 base, with 16 bases remaining between them. CDR3 length equals 16 residues. The CDR3 spells CASRYSQGESGNTIYF. The DNA of the CDR3 is TGTGCCAGCAGGTATTCGCAGGGAGAATCTGGAAACACCATATATTTT.